Following are 2 T cell receptor beta chains from one sample sequenced in a study of blood T cells in healthy people across ages. Using a J-beta primer mix together with a sample-barcoded 5' primer, a second PCR was run for about 6 to 11 cycles. TCRdb re-called the 5' RACE reads with MiXCR, one entry per CDR3 protein. This repertoire shows about 1.8 million distinct CDR3 sequences, about 50% found once; its top ten account for over 2%. Sequenced material: blood. These receptors all come from a woman aged 35 to 49 in good health.

V is TRBV6-1 and J is TRBJ1-2, with unresolved D. This CDR3 region has 13 residues. Germline-derived CDR1 and CDR2 are MNHNS and SASEGT. Trimming cost V 4 bases and J 4 bases, with 10 bases left between them. CDR3 residues: CASSVATSYGYTF. CDR3 bases: TGTGCCAGCAGTGTAGCAACCTCCTATGGCTACACCTTC.

The sample holds a few counts of this clonotype. The CDR3 bases are TGCGCCAGCAGCCAACTTGAGCGGGGGGCCACAGATACGCAGTATTTT. This encodes CASSQLERGATDTQYF. The V and J genes are TRBV4-1 and TRBJ2-3, with TRBD2 matching 9 bases. V lost 2 bases and J lost 2; bases outside the gene matches: 5. CDR3 length: 16 residues. Germline V CDR1 and CDR2: MGHRA, YSYEKL.